This T cell receptor (beta chain) was identified during a study of radiotherapy plus CTLA-4 blockade in lung cancer. Findings and limits, study-wide: Early blood T cell clone changes and increased post-radiation serum interferon-beta were reportedly the strongest response predictors.

In the case of this clone: Its cognate antigen is unknown.

The germline CDR1 and CDR2 sequences are LNHDA and SQIVND (reference sequence). The V segment lost 5 bases and the J segment 0 bases; nucleotides outside the gene matches: 12. The CDR3 contains 19 residues. TCRdb's table, derived via immunoSEQ multiplex PCR, lists solely in-frame clones and lacks some. Of 25,000 to 35,000 clones in the sample, 79% were seen once. Sample: peripheral blood, taken from a patient treated with radiotherapy plus ipilimumab. This chain connects TRBV19 to TRBJ2-1, with 11 bases lining up with TRBD2. This TCR came from a human donor with non-small cell lung cancer that progressed on radiotherapy plus ipilimumab. The CDR3 region has the DNA TGTGCCAGTAGTCGAGTGGGGACTAGCGGACAAAGCTCCTACAATGAGCAGTTCTTC. Encoded protein: CASSRVGTSGQSSYNEQFF.